Listed below are T cell receptor beta chains from one sample, sequenced in a study of vaccination and CD4 T cells after COVID-19. A single record per CDR3 protein comes from TCRdb applying MiXCR to the PCR reads. The sample holds about 18,000 distinct CDR3 sequences, approximately 38% seen once. For these receptors, no antigen is known. Material for sequencing was CD4+ T cells from blood, cultured in vitro. All receptors derive from a human donor who had recovered from COVID-19. Each CDR3 is given with its conserved first and last residue. A D gene is named only where the DNA matches it firmly. Size is stated for part of the rows, as once, few or many counts, or as a class when the clone is expanded.

cdr3_aa cdr3_nt clone_size j_call d_call v_call
CASSPRTGENTGELFF TGTGCCAGCAGCCCTCGGACAGGGGAGAACACCGGGGAGCTGTTTTTT NA TRBJ2-2 TRBD1 TRBV7-6
CATSRVMGLAEPSTDTQYF TGTGCCACCAGCAGAGTTATGGGACTAGCGGAGCCTAGCACAGATACGCAGTATTTT NA TRBJ2-3 TRBD2 TRBV15
CASSWTSGRATGELFF TGTGCCAGCAGTTGGACTAGCGGGAGGGCCACCGGGGAGCTGTTTTTT NA TRBJ2-2 TRBD2 TRBV6-2/TRBV6-3
CASSIQSSQPQHF TGTGCCAGTAGTATACAATCAAGTCAGCCCCAGCATTTT NA TRBJ1-5 NA TRBV19
CAISGGQGVYYGYTF TGTGCCATCAGCGGGGGCCAGGGGGTGTACTATGGCTACACCTTC NA TRBJ1-2 TRBD1 TRBV10-3
CASSPVSSTDTQYF TGTGCCAGTAGTCCCGTCTCGAGCACAGATACGCAGTATTTT few TRBJ2-3 NA TRBV19
CASSVEAGRGNTIYF TGTGCCAGCAGCGTAGAGGCAGGCCGGGGAAACACCATATATTTT NA TRBJ1-3 NA TRBV9
CASQDGNQPQHF TGTGCCAGCCAAGACGGAAATCAGCCCCAGCATTTT NA TRBJ1-5 NA TRBV7-9
CASSPPSGRASGGELFF TGTGCCAGCAGCCCACCTAGCGGGAGGGCCTCCGGCGGGGAGCTGTTTTTT medium-sized TRBJ2-2 TRBD2 TRBV7-2
CASSLYNSPLHF TGTGCCAGCAGCCTATATAATTCACCCCTCCACTTT few TRBJ1-6 NA TRBV5-4
CASSADRDTEAFF TGTGCCAGCAGTGCGGACAGGGACACTGAAGCTTTCTTT few TRBJ1-1 TRBD1 TRBV6-1
CASSSPPGQGAYSPLHF TGTGCCAGCAGTAGCCCCCCCGGACAGGGGGCTTATTCACCCCTCCACTTT medium-sized TRBJ1-6 TRBD1 TRBV6-1
CASSWTGHGEAFF TGTGCCAGTAGCTGGACAGGGCATGGTGAAGCTTTCTTT NA TRBJ1-1 TRBD1 TRBV19
CAWSGETGGPRLFF TGTGCCTGGAGCGGAGAAACAGGGGGCCCCAGGCTTTTCTTT once TRBJ1-1 TRBD1 TRBV30
CASSYYRGSSYEQYF TGTGCCAGCAGCTATTACAGGGGTAGCTCCTACGAGCAGTACTTC NA TRBJ2-7 TRBD1 TRBV7-9
CASRNQAGGTHEQYF TGTGCCAGTAGAAACCAAGCGGGAGGGACCCACGAGCAGTACTTC NA TRBJ2-7 TRBD2 TRBV19
CASSEASLARGGEQFF TGTGCCAGCAGTGAAGCATCGCTAGCGAGAGGCGGAGAGCAGTTCTTC NA TRBJ2-1 NA TRBV6-1
CASSYSGQAGAPLHF TGTGCCAGCAGTTACTCAGGGCAGGCTGGGGCACCCCTCCACTTT NA TRBJ1-6 NA TRBV6-5
CASRMLGLTGELFF TGTGCCAGCCGTATGTTGGGCCTGACCGGGGAGCTGTTTTTT few TRBJ2-2 NA TRBV2
CATSDVRGGQPQHF TGTGCCACCAGTGATGTCAGGGGAGGACAGCCCCAGCATTTT few TRBJ1-5 NA TRBV24-1
CASSAPSTTAETQYF TGTGCCAGCAGCGCCCCCTCGACTACGGCTGAGACCCAGTACTTC few TRBJ2-5 NA TRBV21-1
CASSGGQETQYF TGTGCCAGCAGTGGTGGACAGGAAACGCAGTACTTC NA TRBJ2-7 TRBD1 TRBV6-1
CSARTGGYNEQFF TGCAGTGCGCGGACAGGGGGCTACAATGAGCAGTTCTTC few TRBJ2-1 TRBD1 TRBV20-1
CASSVDSYNSPLHF TGTGCCAGCAGCGTAGACTCCTATAATTCACCCCTCCACTTT once TRBJ1-6 NA TRBV9